The source of this T cell receptor (beta chain) is a study of blood T cell repertoires in COVID-19. Study-wide context: The cDNA or gDNA used as material had been derived from T cells, B-cell-depleted T cells, or PBMCs.

Repertoires were generated with immunoSEQ multiplex PCR, while TCRdb's copy carries only in-frame clones and drops some. This sample has some 240,000 clones, with 70% to 85% found just once. This CDR3 is 13 amino acids long. Trimming pared 7 bases from V and 2 bases from J, leaving 11 bases between. Germline V gives CDR1 MNHEY, CDR2 SVGAGI. V and J are TRBV6-5 and TRBJ1-2; no firm D call. The specimen was peripheral blood. This clonotype was sampled from a woman aged 40 to 50 who had recovered from COVID-19. CDR3 residues: CASISSGNYGYTF. The CDR3 DNA is TGTGCCAGCATCTCCTCAGGAAACTATGGCTACACCTTC.